The entry below describes one T cell receptor beta chain. The antigen remains undetermined. These data originate in a study of T cell responses to AZD1222 COVID-19 vaccine. The method was immunoSEQ multiplex PCR; TCRdb's version includes in-frame clones alone and lacks a portion of them. Of around 140,000 clones in the sample, 89% were seen once. Findings and limits, study-wide: Just 5 to 7 AZD1222 recipients were seropositive at baseline. With dominance at 160-218 and 743-854, vaccine-associated CD4 TCRs spanned spike. Repertoires in all cases were sampled only once the peak T cell response had passed.

The receptor was isolated from an adult in good health. The source material was peripheral blood, sampled on day 0 of AZD1222 vaccination.

Here the CDR3 reads CASSPPAGDGNEQFF. The CDR3 coding sequence is TGTGCCAGCAGCCCACCTGCGGGAGATGGCAATGAGCAGTTCTTC. The chain uses TRBV7-2 and TRBJ2-1; TRBD2 aligns across 7 bases. Trimming took 5 bases from V and 6 from J; bases not matched to a gene: 10. Per the germline V gene, CDR1 is SGHTA and CDR2 is FQGNSA. This CDR3 is built from 15 residues.